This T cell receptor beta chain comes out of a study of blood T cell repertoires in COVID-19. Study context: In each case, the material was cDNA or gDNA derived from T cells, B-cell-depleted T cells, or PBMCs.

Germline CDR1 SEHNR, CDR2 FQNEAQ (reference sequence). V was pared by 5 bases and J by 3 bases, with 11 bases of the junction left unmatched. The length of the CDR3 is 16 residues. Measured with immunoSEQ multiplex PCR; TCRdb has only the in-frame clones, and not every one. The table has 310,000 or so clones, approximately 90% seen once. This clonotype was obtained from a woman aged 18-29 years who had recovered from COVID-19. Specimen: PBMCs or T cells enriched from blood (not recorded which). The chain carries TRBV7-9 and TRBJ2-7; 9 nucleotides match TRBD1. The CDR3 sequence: CASSPPQGQGIYEQYF. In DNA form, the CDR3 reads TGTGCCAGCAGCCCCCCCCAGGGACAGGGTATCTACGAGCAGTACTTC.